Shown below are 8 T cell receptor beta chains from a single sample sequenced in a study of identical twins. TCRdb re-derived calls from the 5' RACE reads in MiXCR, one entry per CDR3 protein. The sample carries roughly 490,000 distinct CDR3 sequences, about 13% recorded once. The sample was also linked to a second study, of yellow fever vaccine responses in identical twins.

The material sequenced was CD4+ T cells sorted from blood. These receptors originate from a woman between 18 and 30 years old in good health.

This clonotype has at least ten counts. The rearrangement joins TRBV5-1 to TRBJ2-1; 11 positions agree with TRBD2. Germline CDR1 SGHRS, CDR2 YFSETQ. With 4 bases clipped from V and 2 bases from J, the junction kept 2 bases outside the gene matches. The CDR3 consists of 15 residues. The DNA for the CDR3 is TGCGCCAGCAGCCTTAGCGGGGGGGCCTACAATGAGCAGTTCTTC. Its translation: CASSLSGGAYNEQFF.

The sample holds many counts of this clonotype. CDR3 region: CASSPQRGPYEQYF. The CDR3 coding sequence is TGTGCCAGCTCACCACAAAGGGGGCCTTACGAGCAGTACTTC. The V call is TRBV18, the J call TRBJ2-7; 7 bases match TRBD1. J was trimmed by 4 bases and V by 1 base; bases with no gene match: 4. The CDR3 is made up of 14 amino acids. Germline-derived CDR1 and CDR2 are KGHSH and LQKENI. The variable domain in full, with the rest retrieved from reference TRBV18 and TRBJ2-7, is NAGVMQNPRHLVRRRGQEARLRCSPMKGHSHVYWYRQLPEEGLKFMVYLQKENIIDESGMPKERFSAEFPKEGPSILRIQQVVRGDSAAYFCASSPQRGPYEQYFGPGTRLTVT.

Only a few counts were recorded for this clonotype. The chain recombines TRBV28 with TRBJ2-3; 12 bases fit TRBD2. Trimming took 2 bases from V and 5 from J; bases not matched to a gene: 14. This CDR3 has 19 amino acids. Germline V gene data show CDR1 as MDHEN and CDR2 as SYDVKM. The CDR3 region is CASSLDFLAGGPGGDTQYF. DNA of the CDR3: TGTGCCAGCAGTTTAGACTTTCTAGCGGGAGGGCCGGGGGGAGATACGCAGTATTTT.

This clonotype was detected many times. Written as DNA, the CDR3 is TGTGCCACCAGCAGAGTGGGGGCCCAGCAGTATTTT. Translating gives CATSRVGAQQYF. This chain links TRBV15 with TRBJ2-3; TRBD1 is a possible D gene (6 bases). Trimming cost V 1 base and J 11 bases, with 10 bases left between them. Germline V gene sequence: CDR1 LNHNV, CDR2 YYDKDF (reference sequence). The CDR3 is 12 amino acids.

This clonotype was seen more than once but under ten times. The chain couples TRBV15 to TRBJ2-4, with 9 bases fitting TRBD1. The V segment lost 5 bases and the J segment 5 bases; nucleotides outside the gene matches: 4. Germline V lookup: CDR1 LNHNV, CDR2 YYDKDF (reference sequence). CDR3 length: 14 amino acids. The CDR3 here is CATSLRTGENIQYF. CDR3 DNA: TGTGCCACCAGCCTACGGACAGGGGAAAACATTCAGTACTTC.

Only a few counts were recorded for this clonotype. J is TRBJ2-5 and V is TRBV15; D remains unclear. From germline, CDR1 is LNHNV and CDR2 YYDKDF (reference sequence). Trimming removed 0 bases at V and 5 bases at J, with 7 bases between. This CDR3 comprises 13 residues. The CDR3 coding sequence is TGTGCCACCAGCAGAGAGAGGTGGGAGACCCAGTACTTC. Translated: CATSRERWETQYF.

This clonotype was detected a few times. This chain joins TRBV19 and TRBJ2-7, with 7 bases lining up with TRBD1. Germline V gene sequence: CDR1 LNHDA, CDR2 SQIVND (reference sequence). This CDR3 has 17 residues. After removal of 5 bases from V and 4 bases from J, the junction contained 17 bases not matched to a gene. The CDR3 loop reads CASSPLGTVPANYEQYF. CDR3 coding DNA: TGTGCCAGTAGTCCCCTAGGGACAGTACCAGCTAATTACGAGCAGTACTTC.

The chain couples TRBV7-3 to TRBJ2-1, with D possibly being TRBD2 (7 bases). The CDR3 has 22 residues. Per the germline V gene, CDR1 is SGHTA and CDR2 is FQGTGA. The V end lost 0 bases, the J end lost 4 bases, and 31 bases lay between the germline ends. CDR3 coding DNA: TGTGCCAGCAGCTTAACAATACAACGGGGGGCCCTACTCGTCGCCCTATACAATGAGCAGTTCTTC. Protein product: CASSLTIQRGALLVALYNEQFF.